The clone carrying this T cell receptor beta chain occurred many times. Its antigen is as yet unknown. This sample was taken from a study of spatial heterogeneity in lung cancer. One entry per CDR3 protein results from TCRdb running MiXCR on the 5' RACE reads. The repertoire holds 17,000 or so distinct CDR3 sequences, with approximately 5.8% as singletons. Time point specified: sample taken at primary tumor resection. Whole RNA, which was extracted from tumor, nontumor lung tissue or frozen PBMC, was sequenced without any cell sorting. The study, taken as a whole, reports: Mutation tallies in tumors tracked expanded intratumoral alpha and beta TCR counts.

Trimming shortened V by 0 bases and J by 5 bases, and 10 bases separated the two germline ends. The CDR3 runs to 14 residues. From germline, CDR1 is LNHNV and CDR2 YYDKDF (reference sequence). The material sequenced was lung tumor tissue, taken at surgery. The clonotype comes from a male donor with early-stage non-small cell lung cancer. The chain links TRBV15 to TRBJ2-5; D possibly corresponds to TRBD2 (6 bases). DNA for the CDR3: TGTGCCACCAGCAGAGATTGGGGGGAGGAGACCCAGTACTTC. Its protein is CATSRDWGEETQYF.